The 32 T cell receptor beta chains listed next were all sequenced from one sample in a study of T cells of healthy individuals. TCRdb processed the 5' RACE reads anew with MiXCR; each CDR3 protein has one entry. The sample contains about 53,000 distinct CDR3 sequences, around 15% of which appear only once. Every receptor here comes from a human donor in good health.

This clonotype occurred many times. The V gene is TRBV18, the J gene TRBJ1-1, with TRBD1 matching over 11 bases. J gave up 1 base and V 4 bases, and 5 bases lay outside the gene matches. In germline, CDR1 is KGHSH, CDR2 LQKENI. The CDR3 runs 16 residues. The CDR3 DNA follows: TGTGCCAGCTCACGTCCGGGACAGGGGGAGAACACTGAAGCTTTCTTT. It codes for CASSRPGQGENTEAFF.

The CDR3 reads CASSGYYEQYF. Here the CDR3 DNA reads TGTGCCAGCAGTGGTTACTACGAGCAGTACTTC. The chain carries TRBV25-1 and TRBJ2-7, with D unresolved. The germline V gene encodes CDR1 MGHDK and CDR2 SYGVNS. There are 11 residues in the CDR3. Trimming cost V 4 bases and J 3 bases, with 4 bases left between them.

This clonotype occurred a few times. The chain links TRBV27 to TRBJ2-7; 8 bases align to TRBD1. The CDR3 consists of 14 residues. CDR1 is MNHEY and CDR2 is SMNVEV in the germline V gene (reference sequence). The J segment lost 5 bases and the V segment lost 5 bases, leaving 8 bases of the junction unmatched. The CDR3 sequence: CASSDPGQADEQYF. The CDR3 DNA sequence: TGTGCCAGCAGTGATCCGGGACAGGCGGACGAGCAGTACTTC.

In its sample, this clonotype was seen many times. The CDR3 loop reads CSVAQGHNTGELFF. For the CDR3, the DNA is TGCAGCGTGGCACAGGGGCACAACACCGGGGAGCTGTTTTTT. This chain uses TRBV29-1 with TRBJ2-2, with 7 bases lining up with TRBD1. The CDR3 sequence is 14 residues long. Unmatched junction bases numbered 6, after V lost 6 bases and J lost 2 bases. The V gene's germline CDR1 is SQVTM and CDR2 ANQGSEA.

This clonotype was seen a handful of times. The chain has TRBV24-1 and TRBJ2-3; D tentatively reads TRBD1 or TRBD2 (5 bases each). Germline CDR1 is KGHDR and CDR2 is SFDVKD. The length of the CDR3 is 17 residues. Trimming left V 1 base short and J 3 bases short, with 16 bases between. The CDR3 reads CATSDFEPGTGTDTQYF. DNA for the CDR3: TGTGCCACCAGTGATTTCGAGCCAGGGACCGGGACAGATACGCAGTATTTT.

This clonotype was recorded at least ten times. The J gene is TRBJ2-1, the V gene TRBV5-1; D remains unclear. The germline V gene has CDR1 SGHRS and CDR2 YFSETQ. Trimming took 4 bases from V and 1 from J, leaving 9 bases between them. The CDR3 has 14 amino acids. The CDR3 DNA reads TGCGCCAGCAGCCCTGCCCTTTCCTACAATGAGCAGTTCTTC. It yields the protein CASSPALSYNEQFF.

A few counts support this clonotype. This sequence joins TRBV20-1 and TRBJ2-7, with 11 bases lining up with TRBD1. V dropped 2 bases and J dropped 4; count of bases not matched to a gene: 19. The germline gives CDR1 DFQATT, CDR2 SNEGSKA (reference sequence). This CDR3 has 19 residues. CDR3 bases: TGCAGTGCTAGAAGATTCGGACAGGGGGCGAATCTTTTTAGGTACGAGCAGTACTTC. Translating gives CSARRFGQGANLFRYEQYF.

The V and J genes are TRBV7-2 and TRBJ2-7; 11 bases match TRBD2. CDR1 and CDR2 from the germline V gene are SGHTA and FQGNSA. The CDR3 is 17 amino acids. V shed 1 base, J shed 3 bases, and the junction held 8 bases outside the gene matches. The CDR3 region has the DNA TGTGCCAGCAGCTTAGTCCTAGGGACTAGCGGAGTCTACGAGCAGTACTTC. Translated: CASSLVLGTSGVYEQYF.

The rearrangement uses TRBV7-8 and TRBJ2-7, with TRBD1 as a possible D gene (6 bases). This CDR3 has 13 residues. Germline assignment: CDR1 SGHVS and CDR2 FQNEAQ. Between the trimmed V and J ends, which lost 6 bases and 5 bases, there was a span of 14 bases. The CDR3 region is CASRGSGEDEQYF. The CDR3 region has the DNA TGTGCCAGCAGGGGTTCAGGGGAAGACGAGCAGTACTTC.

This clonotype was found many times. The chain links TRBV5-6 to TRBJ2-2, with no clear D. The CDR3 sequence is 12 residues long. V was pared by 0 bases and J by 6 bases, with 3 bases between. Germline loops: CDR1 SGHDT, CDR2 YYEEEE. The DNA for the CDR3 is TGTGCCAGCAGCTTGGCCGCCGGGGAGCTGTTTTTT. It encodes CASSLAAGELFF.

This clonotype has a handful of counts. The DNA of the CDR3 is TGCGCCAGCAGCTCCGGGACAGTACTCGTGGGCGTTGAGACCCAGTACTTC. Translated: CASSSGTVLVGVETQYF. The chain links TRBV5-1 to TRBJ2-5, with 7 bases matching TRBD1. The V segment lost 3 bases and the J segment 5 bases; nucleotides outside the gene matches: 16. The CDR3 length is 17 residues. Germline CDR1 reads SGHRS; CDR2 reads YFSETQ.

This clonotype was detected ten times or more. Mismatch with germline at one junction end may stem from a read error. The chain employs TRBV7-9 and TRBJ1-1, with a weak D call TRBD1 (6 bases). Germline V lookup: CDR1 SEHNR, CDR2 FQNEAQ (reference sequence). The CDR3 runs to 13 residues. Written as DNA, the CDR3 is TGTGCCAGCACCTTACAGGGCGACACTGAAGCTTTCTTT. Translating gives CASTLQGDTEAFF.

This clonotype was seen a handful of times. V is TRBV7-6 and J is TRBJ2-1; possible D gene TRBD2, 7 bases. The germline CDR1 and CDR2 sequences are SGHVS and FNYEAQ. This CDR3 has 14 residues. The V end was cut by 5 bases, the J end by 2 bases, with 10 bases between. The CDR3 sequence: CASSKGGAYNEQFF. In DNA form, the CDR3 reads TGTGCCAGCAGCAAGGGGGGGGCCTACAATGAGCAGTTCTTC.

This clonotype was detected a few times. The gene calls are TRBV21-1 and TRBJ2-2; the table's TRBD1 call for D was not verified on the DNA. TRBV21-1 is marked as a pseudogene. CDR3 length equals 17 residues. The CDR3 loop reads CASSKGGTGHYTGELFF. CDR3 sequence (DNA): TGTGCCAGCAGCAAAGGGGGGACAGGGCACTACACCGGGGAGCTGTTTTTT.

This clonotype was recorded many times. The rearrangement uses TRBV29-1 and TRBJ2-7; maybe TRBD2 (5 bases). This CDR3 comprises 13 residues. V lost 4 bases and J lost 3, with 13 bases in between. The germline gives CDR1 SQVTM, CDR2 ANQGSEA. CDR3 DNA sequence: TGCAGCGTTGTCTGGAGCAGCGGCTACGAGCAGTACTTC. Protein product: CSVVWSSGYEQYF.

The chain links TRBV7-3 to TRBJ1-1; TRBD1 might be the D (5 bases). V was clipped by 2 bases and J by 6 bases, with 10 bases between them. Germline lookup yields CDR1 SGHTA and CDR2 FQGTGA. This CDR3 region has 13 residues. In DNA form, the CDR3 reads TGTGCCAGCAGCTTACGGGGGGGGGCTGAAGCTTTCTTT. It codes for CASSLRGGAEAFF.

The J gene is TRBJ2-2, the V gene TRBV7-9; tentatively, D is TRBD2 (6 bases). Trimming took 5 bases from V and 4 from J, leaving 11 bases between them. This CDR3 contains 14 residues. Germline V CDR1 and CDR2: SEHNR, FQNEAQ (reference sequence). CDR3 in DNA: TGTGCCAGCAGCCCTCTCGGGGGCACCGGGGAGCTGTTTTTT. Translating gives CASSPLGGTGELFF.

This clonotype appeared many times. The CDR3 loop is CASSQEGGWSYEQYF. CDR3 DNA: TGCGCCAGCAGCCAAGAAGGTGGTTGGTCCTACGAGCAGTACTTC. The chain carries TRBV4-3 and TRBJ2-7; D is uncertain. The length of the CDR3 is 15 residues. The germline V and J ends were trimmed by 0 bases and 1 base, with 10 bases remaining between them. CDR1 is LGHNA, CDR2 YSLEER, per germline.

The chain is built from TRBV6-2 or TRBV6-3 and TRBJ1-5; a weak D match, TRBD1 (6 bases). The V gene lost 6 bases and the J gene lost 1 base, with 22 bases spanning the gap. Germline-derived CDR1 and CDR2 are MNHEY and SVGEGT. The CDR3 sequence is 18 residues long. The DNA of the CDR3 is TGTGCCAGCAGCTTCCCGAGGGGGGGGCGGCGAAGCAATCAGCCCCAGCATTTT. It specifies CASSFPRGGRRSNQPQHF.

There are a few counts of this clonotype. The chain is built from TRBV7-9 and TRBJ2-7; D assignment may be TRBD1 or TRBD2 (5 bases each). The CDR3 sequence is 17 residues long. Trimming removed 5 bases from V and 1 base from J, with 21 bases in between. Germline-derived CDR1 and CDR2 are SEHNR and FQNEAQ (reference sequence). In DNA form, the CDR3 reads TGTGCCAGCAGCCTTTCCCCGGTTGGGGGTCAATCCTACGAGCAGTACTTC. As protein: CASSLSPVGGQSYEQYF.

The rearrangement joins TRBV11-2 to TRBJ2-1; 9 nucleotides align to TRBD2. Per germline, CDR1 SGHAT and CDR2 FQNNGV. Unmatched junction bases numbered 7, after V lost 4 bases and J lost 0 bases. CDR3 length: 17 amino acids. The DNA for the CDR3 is TGTGCCAGCAGCTGGGGACTAGCTGCTTACTCCTACAATGAGCAGTTCTTC. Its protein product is CASSWGLAAYSYNEQFF.

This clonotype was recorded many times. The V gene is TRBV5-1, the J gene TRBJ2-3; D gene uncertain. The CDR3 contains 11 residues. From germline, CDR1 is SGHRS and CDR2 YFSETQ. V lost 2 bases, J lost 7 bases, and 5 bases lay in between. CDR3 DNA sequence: TGCGCCAGCAGCTTAAAGAATACGCAGTATTTT. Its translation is CASSLKNTQYF.

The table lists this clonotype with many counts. The CDR3 region has the DNA TGTGCCAGCAGCTGGGGGACTACACAAGAGACCCAGTACTTC. Its protein product is CASSWGTTQETQYF. This rearrangement joins TRBV5-8 to TRBJ2-5; 7 positions agree with TRBD2. The junction had 4 bases not matched to a gene; V was cut back by 3 bases and J by 2 bases. CDR1 and CDR2 from the germline V gene are SGHTS and YDEGEE. The CDR3 loop spans 14 amino acids. The full variable domain, with the rest looked up from reference TRBV5-8 and TRBJ2-5, is EAGVTQSPTHLIKTRGQQATLRCSPISGHTSVYWYQQALGLGLQFLLWYDEGEERNRGNFPPRFSGRQFPNYSSELNVNALELEDSALYLCASSWGTTQETQYFGPGTRLLVL.

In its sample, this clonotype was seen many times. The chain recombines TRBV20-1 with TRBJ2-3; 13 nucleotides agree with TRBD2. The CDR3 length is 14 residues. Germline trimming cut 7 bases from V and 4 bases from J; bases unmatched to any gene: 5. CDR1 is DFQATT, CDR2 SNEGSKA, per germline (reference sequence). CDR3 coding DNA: TGCAGTGGTACTAGCGGGGGGGCCGCAGATACGCAGTATTTT. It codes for CSGTSGGAADTQYF.

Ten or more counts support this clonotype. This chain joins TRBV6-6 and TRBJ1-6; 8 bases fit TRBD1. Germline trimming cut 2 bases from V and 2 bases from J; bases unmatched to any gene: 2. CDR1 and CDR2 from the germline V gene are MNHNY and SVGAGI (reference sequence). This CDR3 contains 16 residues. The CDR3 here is CASSYKTGAYNSPLHF. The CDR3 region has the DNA TGTGCCAGCAGTTACAAGACAGGGGCCTATAATTCACCCCTCCACTTT.

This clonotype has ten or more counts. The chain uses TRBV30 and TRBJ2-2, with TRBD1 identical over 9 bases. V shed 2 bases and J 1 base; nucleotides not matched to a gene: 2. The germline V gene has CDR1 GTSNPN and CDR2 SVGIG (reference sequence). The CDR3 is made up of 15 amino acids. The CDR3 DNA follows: TGTGCCTGGAGTCGACAGGGGGGGAACACCGGGGAGCTGTTTTTT. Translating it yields CAWSRQGGNTGELFF.

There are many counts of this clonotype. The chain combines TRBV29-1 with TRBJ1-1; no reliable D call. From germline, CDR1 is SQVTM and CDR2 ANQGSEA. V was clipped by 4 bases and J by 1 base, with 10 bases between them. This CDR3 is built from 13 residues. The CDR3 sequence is CSVVLRGNTEAFF. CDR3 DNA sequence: TGCAGCGTTGTTTTGCGGGGGAACACTGAAGCTTTCTTT.

The CDR3 bases are TGTGCCAGCAGCCCGGCGGGGCCCTACGAGCAGTACTTC. Its protein is CASSPAGPYEQYF. This chain joins TRBV5-6 and TRBJ2-7, with D maybe TRBD2 (6 bases). The V end was cut by 4 bases, the J end by 2 bases, with 10 bases between. This CDR3 is 13 amino acids long. Per the germline V gene, CDR1 is SGHDT and CDR2 is YYEEEE.

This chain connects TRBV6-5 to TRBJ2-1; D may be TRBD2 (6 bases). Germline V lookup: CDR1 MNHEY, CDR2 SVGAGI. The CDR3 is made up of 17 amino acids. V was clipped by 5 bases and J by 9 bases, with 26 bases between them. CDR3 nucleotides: TGTGCCAGCAGTCGTACCATGGCGGGATCCAAGGCGGGTGAGCAGTTCTTC. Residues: CASSRTMAGSKAGEQFF.

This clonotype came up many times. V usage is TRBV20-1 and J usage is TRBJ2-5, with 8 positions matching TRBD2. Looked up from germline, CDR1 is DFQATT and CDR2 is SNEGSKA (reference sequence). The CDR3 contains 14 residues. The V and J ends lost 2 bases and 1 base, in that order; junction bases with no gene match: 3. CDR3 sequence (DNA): TGCAGTGCTAGACCTCTAGCGGGCCAAGAGACCCAGTACTTC. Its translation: CSARPLAGQETQYF.

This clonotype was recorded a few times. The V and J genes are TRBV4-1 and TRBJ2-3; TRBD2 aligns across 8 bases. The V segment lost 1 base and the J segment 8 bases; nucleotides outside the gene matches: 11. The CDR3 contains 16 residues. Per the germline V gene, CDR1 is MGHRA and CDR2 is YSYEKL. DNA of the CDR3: TGCGCCAGCAGCCAAGCGGGAACTAGCGGAGTTAGTACGCAGTATTTT. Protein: CASSQAGTSGVSTQYF.

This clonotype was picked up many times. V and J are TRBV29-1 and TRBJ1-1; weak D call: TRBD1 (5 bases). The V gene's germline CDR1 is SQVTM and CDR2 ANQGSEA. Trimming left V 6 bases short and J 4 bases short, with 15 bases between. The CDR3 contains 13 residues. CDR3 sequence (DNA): TGCAGCGTGGGGATAACAGGTTCCACTGAAGCTTTCTTT. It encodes CSVGITGSTEAFF. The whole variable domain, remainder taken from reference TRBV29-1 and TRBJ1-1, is SAVISQKPSRDICQRGTSLTIQCQVDSQVTMMFWYRQQPGQSLTLIATANQGSEATYESGFVIDKFPISRPNLTFSTLTVSNMSPEDSSIYLCSVGITGSTEAFFGQGTRLTVV.